The entry below describes one T cell receptor beta chain. This entry is derived from a study of T cells expressing NK-cell markers. CDR3 length: 11 residues. From germline, CDR1 is MNHEY and CDR2 SVGEGT. A 5'RACE template switching approach incorporating UMIs was used to make TCR beta cDNA. With the 5' RACE reads reprocessed, TCRdb shows one record per CDR3 protein and no DNA. This sample's table has about 120,000 distinct CDR3 sequences. The chain couples TRBV6-2 or TRBV6-3 to TRBJ2-2. Sequenced sample: blood T cells: a sorted CD56 or NKG2C T cell subset, CD4+ or CD8+ T cells, or bulk PBMC T cells (not recorded which). This clonotype was sampled from a woman aged 18 to 75 in good health. CDR3: CASTGTGELFF.